The 16 T cell receptor beta chains listed next were all sequenced from one sample in a study of T cells after yellow fever vaccination. One entry per CDR3 protein, called by TCRdb with MiXCR from the 5' RACE reads. This sample carries nearly 70,000 distinct CDR3 sequences, just over 6.5% of them seen once, and the ten largest clones take 35% to 40%. The source was CD8+ T cells sorted from PBMCs, collected around 45 days after the first yellow fever vaccination. The receptors shown here come from a man between 18 and 29 years old who received the YFV17D yellow fever vaccine.

This clonotype was found many times. An end of the junction does not agree with germline; a read error may underlie this. The chain couples TRBV12-3 or TRBV12-4 to TRBJ2-3; D possibly corresponds to TRBD1 (6 bases). This CDR3 is built from 12 residues. In nucleotides, the CDR3 is TGTGCCAGCAGCTTAGGGGGAGATACGCAGTATTTT. As protein: CASSLGGDTQYF.

This clonotype was counted at least ten times. Its ends do not fully match the called genes, so a read error is possible. The rearrangement joins TRBV5-1 to TRBJ2-3; perhaps D is TRBD1 or TRBD2 (6 bases each). The CDR3 sequence is 15 residues long. CDR1 SGHRS and CDR2 YFSETQ come from the germline V gene. The DNA for the CDR3 is TGTGCCAGCAGTTATTCGGGGGCCAACACAGATACGCAGTATTTT. It translates to CASSYSGANTDTQYF.

This chain connects TRBV29-1 to TRBJ1-2; 9 nucleotides align to TRBD1. Looked up from germline, CDR1 is SQVTM and CDR2 is ANQGSEA. The CDR3 is 13 amino acids. Unmatched junction bases numbered 9, after V lost 7 bases and J lost 6 bases. The DNA of the CDR3 is TGCAGCGGCTGGGACAGGGACATCCATGGCTACACCTTC. The encoded protein is CSGWDRDIHGYTF.

V usage is TRBV27 and J usage is TRBJ2-5; 8 positions match TRBD1. This CDR3 is built from 17 residues. Germline V gene lookup returns CDR1 MNHEY and CDR2 SMNVEV (reference sequence). The V and J ends lost 6 bases and 3 bases, in that order; junction bases with no gene match: 15. The CDR3 region has the DNA TGTGCCAGCAGGATAGGAACCACGGGACAGGTCGAAGAGACCCAGTACTTC. Translated: CASRIGTTGQVEETQYF.

This clonotype was picked up a small number of times. The chain joins TRBV11-3 to TRBJ1-1; no reliable D call. The ends were cut back, 5 bases at V and 4 bases at J, with 11 bases in the middle. CDR1 is SGHNT and CDR2 is YENEEA in the germline V gene. The CDR3 has 13 residues. The CDR3 protein is CASSRRTGTEAFF. As DNA, the CDR3 is TGTGCCAGCAGCCGCCGGACCGGCACTGAAGCTTTCTTT.

This clonotype was seen just once. A much larger clone sits a single nucleotide away, making a read error possible. This chain joins TRBV6-2 or TRBV6-3 and TRBJ1-5; weak D call: TRBD1 (6 bases). Germline V gives CDR1 MNHEY, CDR2 SVGEGT. V shed 0 bases and J shed 11 bases, with 14 bases lying between them. CDR3 length equals 14 residues. CDR3 region: CASSYSGALRTQHF. For the CDR3, the DNA is TGTGCCAGCAGTTACTCGGGGGCCCTGAGGACCCAGCATTTT.

In its sample, this clonotype was seen a few times. The chain recombines TRBV6-2 or TRBV6-3 with TRBJ2-7, with D unresolved. Germline CDR1 reads MNHEY; CDR2 reads SVGEGT. There are 14 residues in the CDR3. Trimming removed 4 bases from V and 0 bases from J, with 10 bases in between. The CDR3 region is CASSSRTDSYEQYF. Written as DNA, the CDR3 is TGTGCCAGCAGTTCCCGGACGGACTCCTACGAGCAGTACTTC.

This clonotype was recorded a few times. The rearrangement links TRBV20-1 to TRBJ2-1; 9 bases agree with TRBD1. The trim removed 3 bases at V and 3 bases at J, leaving 6 bases unmatched. The CDR3 spans 15 residues. CDR1 is DFQATT and CDR2 is SNEGSKA in the germline V gene (reference sequence). This CDR3 reads CSASDGGQGYNEQFF. In DNA, the CDR3 is TGCAGTGCTAGCGACGGGGGACAGGGCTACAATGAGCAGTTCTTC.

This clonotype was picked up many times. The chain employs TRBV7-8 and TRBJ2-7, with 7 nucleotides matching TRBD2. The CDR3 spans 14 residues. Germline lookup yields CDR1 SGHVS and CDR2 FQNEAQ. Losses at the gene ends were 0 bases for V and 5 bases for J; bases not matched to a gene: 4. CDR3 in DNA: TGTGCCAGCAGCTTAGCGCGGGGGTCCCACGAGCAGTACGTC. This sequence encodes CASSLARGSHEQYV.

At least ten counts were recorded for this clonotype. The chain has TRBV11-1 and TRBJ1-1; D gene unclear. Trimming took off 1 base at V and 4 bases at J, with 22 bases between the two ends. Per the germline V gene, CDR1 is SGHAT and CDR2 is FQDESV (reference sequence). The CDR3 extends over 18 amino acids. CDR3 nucleotides: TGTGCCAGCAGCTTAGTTAAAATTGTATACCCCTGGGGCACTGAAGCTTTCTTT. Translation: CASSLVKIVYPWGTEAFF.

This clonotype came up many times. The chain has TRBV7-2 and TRBJ1-5, with 8 bases lining up with TRBD1. The germline CDR1 and CDR2 sequences are SGHTA and FQGNSA. V lost 5 bases, J lost 4 bases, and 1 base stayed unmatched. CDR3 length equals 13 residues. CDR3: CASSRTGNQPQHF. The CDR3 nucleotides are TGTGCCAGCAGCAGGACAGGGAATCAGCCCCAGCATTTT.

This clonotype has just a few counts. The V and J genes are TRBV24-1 and TRBJ2-3; D is possibly TRBD2 (5 bases). This CDR3 contains 14 residues. The germline gives CDR1 KGHDR, CDR2 SFDVKD. The V end was cut by 2 bases, the J end by 2 bases, with 7 bases between. CDR3 bases: TGTGCCACCAGTGATTGGAGGAACACAGATACGCAGTATTTT. Translating gives CATSDWRNTDTQYF.

The J gene is TRBJ1-2, the V gene TRBV6-1; D uncertain. Trimming took 0 bases from V and 4 from J, leaving 6 bases between them. The CDR3 consists of 13 residues. Germline CDR1 and CDR2: MNHNS and SASEGT. The CDR3 nucleotides are TGTGCCAGCAGTGAAGCGCGAGTCTATGGCTACACCTTC. Protein sequence: CASSEARVYGYTF.

Ten or more counts support this clonotype. The V and J genes are TRBV29-1 and TRBJ2-1, with 11 bases that match TRBD2. Germline-derived CDR1 and CDR2 are SQVTM and ANQGSEA. Losses at the gene ends were 3 bases for V and 9 bases for J; bases not matched to a gene: 7. This CDR3 is 14 amino acids long. The CDR3: CSVETSGELSEQFF. The CDR3 DNA is TGCAGCGTTGAGACTAGCGGGGAATTGAGTGAGCAGTTCTTC.

This clonotype showed up many times. The V gene is TRBV6-2 or TRBV6-3, the J gene TRBJ2-7; TRBD2 matches at 8 bases. CDR3 size: 15 residues. Trimming removed 6 bases from V and 5 bases from J; junction bases left unmatched: 12. The germline V gene has CDR1 MNHEY and CDR2 SVGEGT. The chain's CDR3 is CASSQGLDLGNEQYV. DNA for the CDR3: TGTGCCAGCAGCCAGGGACTAGACCTTGGGAACGAGCAGTACGTC.

The sample holds a few counts of this clonotype. This rearrangement joins TRBV18 to TRBJ2-3; TRBD1 agrees at 9 bases. Germline V gene lookup returns CDR1 KGHSH and CDR2 LQKENI. The J segment lost 1 base and the V segment lost 4 bases, leaving 3 bases of the junction unmatched. This CDR3 contains 15 residues. CDR3: CASSRGTGRTDTQYF. The CDR3 DNA sequence: TGTGCCAGCTCACGTGGGACAGGGCGCACAGATACGCAGTATTTT.